This T cell receptor beta chain was sequenced during a study of cytomegalovirus exposure and HLA in healthy donors. Study-level results: For TCR beta chains, V- and J-gene trimming was later linked to a missense DCLRE1C variant.

Germline V gene lookup returns CDR1 SGDLS and CDR2 YYNGEE. V shed 0 bases and J shed 6 bases, with 11 bases lying between them. This CDR3 is 14 amino acids long. This PCR relied on a set of 60 Vbeta primers and 13 Jbeta primers. The protocol was immunoSEQ multiplex PCR, while the TCRdb copy is restricted to in-frame clones and leaves out a portion. The data contain tens of thousands of clones, nearly 80% of them singletons. Every donor was a healthy person donating bone marrow. A few counts support this clone. Its antigen remains unidentified. The rearrangement joins TRBV9 to TRBJ2-3; a weak D match, TRBD2 (6 bases). The TCR sequence derives from a woman aged 35 to 49 in good health and CMV-seropositive. The sample comprised PBMCs. The CDR3 DNA reads as TGTGCCAGCAGCGTAGTAGGAGGGTGGGATACGCAGTATTTT. It translates to CASSVVGGWDTQYF.